This T cell receptor (beta chain) comes out of a study of blood T cell repertoires in COVID-19. Looking at the study overall: Whether acute or convalescent, the COVID-19 samples came from the United States, Italy and Spain. The cDNA or gDNA used as material had been derived from T cells, B-cell-depleted T cells, or PBMCs.

V dropped 6 bases and J dropped 8 bases, with 13 bases sitting between them. CDR3 length: 12 residues. Germline V gives CDR1 SQVTM, CDR2 ANQGSEA. Sequencing used immunoSEQ multiplex PCR; TCRdb keeps in-frame clones, though not all of them. Of fewer than 250,000 clones detected, 80% to 90% appear once; the ten largest clones hold about 4.4%. Sequenced input: peripheral blood. This clonotype was obtained from a woman in her seventies with acute or convalescent COVID-19. The chain employs TRBV29-1 and TRBJ1-4, with TRBD1 as a possible D gene (6 bases). The CDR3 region has the DNA TGCAGCGTCGAGTTTGACAGGGAAAAACTGTTTTTT. It translates to CSVEFDREKLFF. Filled out from reference TRBV29-1 and TRBJ1-4, the complete variable domain reads SAVISQKPSRDICQRGTSLTIQCQVDSQVTMMFWYRQQPGQSLTLIATANQGSEATYESGFVIDKFPISRPNLTFSTLTVSNMSPEDSSIYLCSVEFDREKLFFGSGTQLSVL.